In its sample, the clone carrying this TCR beta chain was seen once. Its specificity is unknown. This sample stems from a study of radiotherapy plus CTLA-4 blockade in lung cancer. Study details: Disease control reached approximately 31%, with objective responses in 15% to 20%.

Findings and caveats of the study: Tumor-origin TCR clones grew in blood after radiotherapy plus ipilimumab.

The CDR3 has 16 residues. Trimming removed 5 bases from V and 3 bases from J; junction bases left unmatched: 10. The V gene's germline CDR1 is SGHAT and CDR2 FQNNGV. TCRdb's copy holds only in-frame clones and misses some; the assay was immunoSEQ multiplex PCR. The sample lists about 51,000 clones, roughly 77% occurring once. People whose metastatic non-small-cell lung cancer was chemo-refractory got focal radiation along with CTLA-4 blockade by ipilimumab. The clonotype was recovered from a human donor with non-small cell lung cancer who had a complete response to radiotherapy plus ipilimumab. The chain uses TRBV11-2 and TRBJ2-3, with TRBD1 identical over 8 bases. The starting material was peripheral blood, obtained from a patient treated with radiotherapy plus ipilimumab. The CDR3 spells CASSAFRGQKTDTQYF. CDR3 bases: TGTGCCAGCAGCGCTTTCAGGGGGCAAAAAACAGATACGCAGTATTTT.